This T cell receptor (beta chain) comes out of a study of breast tumors, draining lymph nodes, adjacent tissues. Study-level points and caveats: Tumors had less TCR diversity than lymph nodes, more than nontumor tissue.

This clonotype was counted ten times or more. The target antigen is unknown. From the multiplex PCR reads, TCRdb called clonotypes with MiXCR, one entry per CDR3 protein. The sample lists some 250,000 distinct CDR3 sequences, around 34% occurring once. Axillary draining lymph nodes of breast cancer patients supplied the node samples. Per the germline V gene, CDR1 is KGHDR and CDR2 is SFDVKD. V was trimmed by 11 bases and J by 7 bases, leaving 19 bases between them. The CDR3 covers 14 residues. The chain employs TRBV24-1 and TRBJ1-4; maybe TRBD1 (5 bases). This receptor was taken from a female donor with breast cancer. Some clones in this sample may be carry-over from other donors' samples. What was sequenced was axillary lymph node tissue. The CDR3 region is CAKGRRGRREKLFF. The CDR3 DNA sequence: TGTGCCAAGGGGCGACGGGGCAGGCGTGAAAAACTGTTTTTT.